The 7 T cell receptor beta chains reported below all come from one sample, sequenced in a study of vaccination and CD4 T cells after COVID-19. What these receptors recognize is not known. The Oncomine TCR Beta short-read assay was what sequenced the DNA obtained from cultured CD4+ T cells. TCRdb fed the PCR reads into MiXCR, producing one record per CDR3 protein. Of around 12,000 distinct CDR3 sequences detected, roughly 44% appear once; the ten largest clones hold 18%. This sample's treatment: roughly nine-day PBMC culture with coronavirus spike peptide pools or control peptides (ViraFEST assay). The sample was cultured CD4+ T cells from blood. The receptor source for this set is a human donor with COVID-19.

V and J are TRBV5-1 and TRBJ2-7, with TRBD2 matching 8 bases. Trimming cost V 1 base and J 7 bases; bases outside gene matches: 13. The CDR3 totals 16 residues. Per germline, CDR1 SGHRS and CDR2 YFSETQ. The CDR3 DNA is TGCGCCAGCAGCTTGTCCCCCCGGGGGGGCCCCGGAGAGCAGTACTTC. Amino acid sequence: CASSLSPRGGPGEQYF.

This clonotype has more than one count but fewer than ten. V and J are TRBV6-1 and TRBJ1-5; D is possibly TRBD1 (5 bases). The CDR3 spans 15 residues. Trimming stripped 5 bases from V and 7 bases from J, with 18 bases between. Germline CDR1 and CDR2: MNHNS and SASEGT. The CDR3 reads CASSNIGGSGQPQHF. The CDR3 bases are TGTGCCAGCAGTAATATTGGGGGGTCCGGCCAGCCCCAGCATTTT.

CDR3 amino acids: CATGGSGNTIYF. DNA for the CDR3: TGTGCCACAGGGGGCTCTGGAAACACCATATATTTT. The chain recombines TRBV6-1 with TRBJ1-3, with TRBD1 matching over 7 bases. The germline V gene encodes CDR1 MNHNS and CDR2 SASEGT. The CDR3 has 12 amino acids. Unmatched junction bases numbered 0, after V lost 10 bases and J lost 0 bases.

The chain links TRBV28 to TRBJ2-6; D gene uncertain. Trimming stripped 5 bases from V and 3 bases from J, with 11 bases between. The germline V gene encodes CDR1 MDHEN and CDR2 SYDVKM. The CDR3 has 15 residues. The CDR3 spells CASSPSVGGANVLTF. In DNA form, the CDR3 reads TGTGCCAGCAGTCCTTCGGTAGGTGGGGCCAACGTCCTGACTTTC.

In DNA, the CDR3 is TGTGCCACCAGCAGAGATCGAGCGACTGAAGCTTTCTTT. Its translation is CATSRDRATEAFF. The chain carries TRBV15 and TRBJ1-1; D call uncertain. In germline, CDR1 is LNHNV, CDR2 YYDKDF (reference sequence). The V end lost 0 bases, the J end lost 5 bases, and 7 bases lay between the germline ends. The length of the CDR3 is 13 residues.

This chain connects TRBV5-4 to TRBJ1-3; 7 bases are a match to TRBD1. The CDR3 is 16 amino acids. CDR1 and CDR2 from the germline V gene are SGHNT and YYREEE (reference sequence). V gave up 5 bases and J gave up 0 bases; unmatched junction bases: 8. CDR3 in amino acids: CASRDRDSRSGNTIYF. The DNA for the CDR3 is TGTGCCAGCAGAGACCGGGACAGCCGCTCTGGAAACACCATATATTTT.

This clonotype was seen just once. A read error may produce the germline difference seen at one junction end. Here the CDR3 DNA reads TGTGCCAGCAGCTTAGATCTTGGCGGGGGGGCGACCGGGGAGCCGTTTTTT. Translated: CASSLDLGGGATGEPFF. The chain joins TRBV11-3 to TRBJ2-2; the match to TRBD2 covers 9 bases. The length of the CDR3 is 17 residues. Germline assignment: CDR1 SGHNT and CDR2 YENEEA.